The entry below describes one T cell receptor beta chain. CDR3 size: 16 residues. Per the study methods: Estimation of nucleated cell counts was performed using reference gene primer amplification. Using immunoSEQ multiplex PCR, the repertoire was profiled, and TCRdb retains in-frame clones only, with some absent. V and J calls and clone size are given by that table; D and trimming were obtained from the DNA. The repertoire holds around 80,000 clones, with over 65% as singletons. This record comes from a study of blood T cell repertoires in COVID-19. In the study overall: Acute and convalescent COVID-19 samples came from the United States, Italy and Spain.

This clonotype was obtained from a man between 45 and 60 years old with active or convalescent COVID-19. Sequencing input: peripheral blood. The gene calls are TRBV21-1 and TRBJ1-2; TRBD1 is the table's D call, not checked against the DNA. TRBV21-1 is a listed pseudogene. The CDR3 protein is CASSKREEQVIYGYTF. The CDR3 region has the DNA TGTGCCAGCAGCAAAAGGGAAGAACAGGTTATCTATGGCTACACCTTC.